This entry concerns a single T cell receptor (beta chain). Antigen unknown. Each individual donor underwent a draw of 8 to 10 milliliters of peripheral blood. The data were obtained in a study of blood T cells in healthy people across ages. CDR3 length: 15 amino acids. J lost 0 bases, V lost 5 bases, and 8 bases had no gene match. The V gene's germline CDR1 is SGHKS and CDR2 YYEKEE (reference sequence). Overall study findings and caveats: Unknown CMV status may confound age-related changes in expanded clones. PBMCs left unsorted prevented a conclusive naive versus antigen-experienced comparison.

PCR was performed a second time for about 7 to 12 cycles using a sample-barcoded 5' primer and a J-beta primer mix. The authors tagged each cDNA molecule using a template-switch adaptor with 12 random nucleotides. TCRdb ran MiXCR on the 5' RACE reads and lists one entry per CDR3 protein. The sample lists 1.4 million to 1.5 million distinct CDR3 sequences; 40% to 50% were seen once. This chain joins TRBV5-5 and TRBJ2-7; 7 nucleotides align to TRBD1. The source of this sequence is a woman aged 18 to 35 in good health. The sample was blood. DNA for the CDR3: TGTGCCAGCAGGACTAAGGACAGGCACTCCTACGAGCAGTACTTC. The encoded protein is CASRTKDRHSYEQYF.